This T cell receptor beta chain appears in the sequencing data of a study of T cell responses to AZD1222 COVID-19 vaccine. Findings of the study overall: There were vaccine-associated CD4 TCRs across spike, dominant at 160-218 and 743-854.

The CDR3 is 14 amino acids. Trimming pared 1 base from V and 2 bases from J, leaving 9 bases between. CDR1 is SGHRS, CDR2 YFSETQ, per germline. With regard to this clone: Its antigen is not identified.

Assay used: immunoSEQ multiplex PCR; TCRdb lists only in-frame clones, some missing. The table includes approximately 150,000 clones, 89% detected once. This receptor was identified in an adult in good health. Sequencing was performed on peripheral blood, taken on day 0 of AZD1222 vaccination. This chain links TRBV5-1 with TRBJ1-2, with D hard to call. The CDR3 nucleotides are TGCGCCAGCAGCTTGTTACGGATCAACTATGGCTACACCTTC. Its protein product is CASSLLRINYGYTF.